The sequence of this T cell receptor beta chain was determined in a study of Tregs in tolerant kidney transplant recipients. Whole-study results and caveats: Biological reproducibility was not directly addressed, but technical replication error appeared minimal.

With respect to this clone: The antigen is not known.

CD4+CD25+CD127- Tregs, CD4+CD25- non-Tregs, CD4 and CD8 cells were sorted. Data came from immunoSEQ multiplex PCR; TCRdb stores just in-frame clones and leaves some out. The profile shows 75,000 to 95,000 clones, more than 80% of them singletons. Germline CDR1 MNHNS, CDR2 SASEGT. This CDR3 has 15 amino acids. The trim removed 5 bases at V and 6 bases at J, leaving 10 bases unmatched. The specimen sequenced was CD8+ T cells from blood. The receptor comes from a human donor in good health. The chain is built from TRBV6-1 and TRBJ2-7; 10 nucleotides agree with TRBD2. The CDR3 region is CASSQEAGGSREQYF. In nucleotides, the CDR3 is TGTGCCAGCAGTCAGGAAGCGGGGGGGAGTCGCGAGCAGTACTTC.